This T cell receptor (beta chain) derives from a study of blood T cell repertoires in COVID-19. Study as a whole: Material from acute and convalescent COVID-19 was sourced from the United States, Italy and Spain.

The CDR3 spans 15 residues. V lost 0 bases to trimming and J lost 4 bases, with 13 bases between them. The germline gives CDR1 MNHNY, CDR2 SVGAGI (reference sequence). Method: immunoSEQ multiplex PCR; TCRdb's copy keeps in-frame clones and lacks some. The table includes roughly 41,000 clones, 70% to 90% detected once. The chain employs TRBV6-6 and TRBJ2-7; D call uncertain. The sequencing input was peripheral blood. This receptor was obtained from a man in his 60s with active COVID-19. CDR3 residues: CASSYSIDSSYEQYF. The DNA of the CDR3 is TGTGCCAGCAGTTACTCGATAGACTCGTCGTACGAGCAGTACTTC.